The 30 T cell receptor beta chains in this list originate from one sample, sequenced in a study of shared clonotypes between healthy human individuals. Sequencing used immunoSEQ multiplex PCR; TCRdb keeps in-frame clones, though not all of them. The sample yields 2 million to 2.5 million clones, more than 85% seen once. Input material: naive CD4+ T cells from PBMCs. Stated subset: CD45RA+ positively selected. The receptors shown here come from a man between 18 and 29 years old in good health. Some clones in this sample may be carry-over from other donors' samples.

This clone was detected only once. V is TRBV6-1 and J is TRBJ1-6, with D unclear. The V gene lost 5 bases and the J gene lost 0 bases, with 5 bases spanning the gap. Germline loops: CDR1 MNHNS, CDR2 SASEGT. CDR3 length equals 14 residues. The CDR3 DNA follows: TGTGCCAGCAGTCAGAGCTCCTATAATTCACCCCTCCACTTT. It yields the protein CASSQSSYNSPLHF.

V gene TRBV4-1 combines with J gene TRBJ2-1; 7 bases line up with TRBD1. Germline assignment: CDR1 MGHRA and CDR2 YSYEKL. The junction had 9 bases not matched to a gene; V was cut back by 1 base and J by 9 bases. The CDR3 has 15 amino acids. The CDR3 bases are TGCGCCAGCAGCCAAGTAGACAGGGATCGGGGTGAGCAGTTCTTC. Its translation: CASSQVDRDRGEQFF.

V and J are TRBV7-2 and TRBJ2-3; the match to TRBD2 covers 9 bases. Germline-derived CDR1 and CDR2 are SGHTA and FQGNSA. The CDR3 covers 16 residues. The V segment lost 0 bases and the J segment 0 bases; nucleotides outside the gene matches: 1. The CDR3 DNA sequence: TGTGCCAGCAGCTTAGCGGCGGGAGGGAGCACAGATACGCAGTATTTT. This encodes CASSLAAGGSTDTQYF.

This sequence joins TRBV28 and TRBJ2-7; 7 nucleotides match TRBD1. CDR1 is MDHEN, CDR2 SYDVKM, per germline. The CDR3 is made up of 16 amino acids. The V gene end was trimmed by 4 bases and the J gene end by 1 base; junction bases not matched to a gene: 10. The CDR3 protein is CASSSLGQEWSYEQYF. CDR3 coding DNA: TGTGCCAGCAGTTCTCTCGGACAGGAATGGTCCTACGAGCAGTACTTC.

The chain is built from TRBV4-3 and TRBJ2-5; 12 bases agree with TRBD1. Germline CDR1 reads LGHNA; CDR2 reads YSLEER. Trimming cost V 4 bases and J 11 bases; bases outside gene matches: 5. The CDR3 runs to 13 residues. In DNA form, the CDR3 reads TGCGCCAGCAGCCCGGGGACAGGGGGCTCACAGTACTTC. Amino acids: CASSPGTGGSQYF.

The chain recombines TRBV29-1 with TRBJ2-3; the match to TRBD2 covers 9 bases. In germline, CDR1 is SQVTM, CDR2 ANQGSEA. V lost 4 bases, J lost 0 bases, and 14 bases stayed unmatched. CDR3 length equals 18 residues. The CDR3 DNA reads as TGCAGCGTTGGGGTGCGGCTAGCGGGGTACTCCAGCACAGATACGCAGTATTTT. The encoded protein is CSVGVRLAGYSSTDTQYF.

This clone was detected once. The chain is built from TRBV7-9 and TRBJ2-4; 7 bases map to TRBD2. This CDR3 is 18 amino acids long. Germline assignment: CDR1 SEHNR and CDR2 FQNEAQ (reference sequence). Germline trimming cut 5 bases from V and 3 bases from J; bases unmatched to any gene: 16. In DNA form, the CDR3 reads TGTGCCAGCAGCAACTTCGGGTGGCGGGAGTCATTCAAAAACATTCAGTACTTC. This translates into CASSNFGWRESFKNIQYF. The full variable domain, with the rest looked up from reference TRBV7-9 and TRBJ2-4, is DTGVSQNPRHKITKRGQNVTFRCDPISEHNRLYWYRQTLGQGPEFLTYFQNEAQLEKSRLLSDRFSAERPKGSFSTLEIQRTEQGDSAMYLCASSNFGWRESFKNIQYFGAGTRLSVL.

J is TRBJ1-5 and V is TRBV15; a possible D gene is TRBD1 (5 bases). This CDR3 region has 17 residues. V shed 1 base and J shed 4 bases, with 17 bases lying between them. Germline V gives CDR1 LNHNV, CDR2 YYDKDF (reference sequence). In nucleotides, the CDR3 is TGTGCCACCAGCAGAGCTTTAGTCGGGGGTGTAAATCAGCCCCAGCATTTT. Translated: CATSRALVGGVNQPQHF.

The gene calls are TRBV12-5 and TRBJ1-5; no definite D call. The CDR3 consists of 13 residues. Germline V CDR1 and CDR2: LGHNT, FRNRAP. Between the trimmed V and J ends, which lost 3 bases and 6 bases, there was a span of 9 bases. The CDR3 sequence: CASGFEEGQPQHF. For the CDR3, the DNA is TGTGCTAGTGGTTTTGAGGAGGGTCAGCCCCAGCATTTT.

The chain is built from TRBV19 and TRBJ1-2, with 9 bases aligning to TRBD1. CDR3 length equals 14 residues. Germline CDR1 LNHDA, CDR2 SQIVND (reference sequence). After removal of 3 bases from V and 6 bases from J, the junction contained 5 bases not matched to a gene. The CDR3 loop is CASSMFDRGNGYTF. The DNA of the CDR3 is TGTGCCAGTAGTATGTTCGACAGGGGGAATGGCTACACCTTC.

This sequence joins TRBV9 and TRBJ2-1; D ambiguous. The CDR3 has 15 amino acids. Trimming cost V 3 bases and J 2 bases, with 12 bases left between them. Germline V gives CDR1 SGDLS, CDR2 YYNGEE. In nucleotides, the CDR3 is TGTGCCAGCAGCGCGACCGGGCAGCCCTACAATGAGCAGTTCTTC. This gives the protein CASSATGQPYNEQFF.

The V and J genes are TRBV4-1 and TRBJ2-1; D gene unclear. Between the trimmed V and J ends, which lost 3 bases and 3 bases, there was a span of 12 bases. This CDR3 comprises 15 residues. Looked up from germline, CDR1 is MGHRA and CDR2 is YSYEKL. The CDR3 DNA reads TGCGCCAGCAGCCAGTTTGGAAGCAACTACAATGAGCAGTTCTTC. Protein: CASSQFGSNYNEQFF.

V and J are TRBV6-1 and TRBJ2-7, with D unresolved. Trimming shortened V by 6 bases and J by 1 base, and 10 bases separated the two germline ends. Germline V gene sequence: CDR1 MNHNS, CDR2 SASEGT. This CDR3 has 13 amino acids. The DNA of the CDR3 is TGTGCCAGCAGAGATCACCGGTCCTACGAGCAGTACTTC. Amino acid sequence: CASRDHRSYEQYF.

V is TRBV6-6 and J is TRBJ1-5, with no clear D. The ends were cut back, 0 bases at V and 11 bases at J, with 8 bases in the middle. Germline CDR1 and CDR2: MNHNY and SVGAGI (reference sequence). The CDR3 totals 12 residues. The DNA of the CDR3 is TGTGCCAGCAGTTACTCTGACGTAGCCCAGCATTTT. This encodes CASSYSDVAQHF.

V and J are TRBV2 and TRBJ2-4, with 12 bases identical to TRBD2. V dropped 9 bases and J dropped 3; count of bases not matched to a gene: 9. The CDR3 is 16 residues long. In germline, CDR1 is SNHLY, CDR2 FYNNEI. The CDR3 sequence is CARLTSGGQGKNIQYF. In nucleotides, the CDR3 is TGTGCCAGATTGACTAGCGGGGGACAGGGCAAAAACATTCAGTACTTC.

The chain recombines TRBV5-1 with TRBJ1-1; possible D gene TRBD1, 6 bases. CDR1 SGHRS and CDR2 YFSETQ come from the germline V gene. V shed 6 bases and J shed 2 bases, with 11 bases lying between them. CDR3 length equals 13 residues. The DNA for the CDR3 is TGCGCCAGCACCAAGGACAGCAACACTGAAGCTTTCTTT. Protein: CASTKDSNTEAFF.

The chain links TRBV6-5 to TRBJ1-5; no clear D gene. The CDR3 extends over 12 amino acids. Germline values: CDR1 MNHEY, CDR2 SVGAGI. With 10 bases removed from V and 9 bases from J, the gap between germline ends came to 16 bases. DNA for the CDR3: TGTGCCACCTCGGGCCTTTCGGGGCCCCAGCATTTT. The encoded protein is CATSGLSGPQHF.

The V gene is TRBV9, the J gene TRBJ1-2, with D hard to call. Germline lookup yields CDR1 SGDLS and CDR2 YYNGEE. The CDR3 is 15 amino acids. V was trimmed by 0 bases and J by 8 bases, leaving 17 bases between them. CDR3 nucleotides: TGTGCCAGCAGCGTAGAGAGAACAACTCTTCGGGGCTACACCTTC. This translates into CASSVERTTLRGYTF.

J is TRBJ2-1 and V is TRBV12-5; weak D call: TRBD1 (5 bases). The CDR3 is 12 residues long. The V and J ends lost 6 bases and 7 bases respectively, with 10 bases between them. CDR1 is LGHNT, CDR2 FRNRAP, per germline. The CDR3 DNA follows: TGTGCTAGTGGCCCCTACAGGAATGAGCAGTTCTTC. Translation gives CASGPYRNEQFF.

This clone was detected once. V usage is TRBV2 and J usage is TRBJ2-5; TRBD2 aligns across 7 bases. This CDR3 is 13 amino acids long. V gave up 6 bases and J gave up 5 bases; unmatched junction bases: 6. In germline, CDR1 is SNHLY, CDR2 FYNNEI. This CDR3 reads CASSGLAEETQYF. The CDR3, as DNA: TGTGCCAGCAGCGGCCTAGCGGAGGAGACCCAGTACTTC.

This clone was found a few times. The chain has TRBV2 and TRBJ1-1; D is uncertain. CDR3 length equals 14 residues. From germline, CDR1 is SNHLY and CDR2 FYNNEI. V dropped 7 bases and J dropped 0 bases, with 12 bases sitting between them. The CDR3 here is CASKANGMNTEAFF. The CDR3 DNA follows: TGTGCCAGCAAGGCCAACGGCATGAACACTGAAGCTTTCTTT.

This clone was observed a handful of times. J is TRBJ1-1 and V is TRBV27; 7 nucleotides align to TRBD1. V trimming: 6 bases; J trimming: 7 bases; junction bases outside the gene matches: 14. The V gene's germline CDR1 is MNHEY and CDR2 SMNVEV (reference sequence). CDR3 size: 15 residues. The chain's CDR3 is CASRLRQGWSFEAFF. Written as DNA, the CDR3 is TGTGCCAGCAGATTAAGACAGGGATGGAGCTTTGAAGCTTTCTTT.

The CDR3 reads CASSPSRQGFIGYTF. The CDR3 nucleotides are TGTGCCAGCAGCCCCTCTAGACAGGGTTTTATAGGCTACACCTTC. This sequence joins TRBV2 and TRBJ1-2, with 7 positions matching TRBD1. From germline, CDR1 is SNHLY and CDR2 FYNNEI. This CDR3 is built from 15 residues. J gave up 8 bases and V 6 bases, and 15 bases lay outside the gene matches. Supplemented by reference TRBV2 and TRBJ1-2, the full variable domain reads EPEVTQTPSHQVTQMGQEVILRCVPISNHLYFYWYRQILGQKVEFLVSFYNNEISEKSEIFDDQFSVERPDGSNFTLKIRSTKLEDSAMYFCASSPSRQGFIGYTFGSGTRLTVV.

The chain combines TRBV5-1 with TRBJ2-1; 8 bases map to TRBD2. Germline-derived CDR1 and CDR2 are SGHRS and YFSETQ. Trimming cost V 1 base and J 2 bases; bases outside gene matches: 2. The CDR3 is made up of 15 amino acids. CDR3 sequence (DNA): TGCGCCAGCAGCTTGCAACTAGCGGCCTACAATGAGCAGTTCTTC. Translating gives CASSLQLAAYNEQFF.

This clone was found once. The chain links TRBV30 to TRBJ1-1; D is unresolved. CDR3 length: 15 residues. V dropped 0 bases and J dropped 0 bases, with 11 bases sitting between them. Germline CDR1 GTSNPN, CDR2 SVGIG (reference sequence). The CDR3 sequence is CAWSVGQIMNTEAFF. The CDR3 nucleotides read TGTGCCTGGAGTGTAGGGCAGATCATGAACACTGAAGCTTTCTTT. The whole variable domain, filled in from reference TRBV30 and TRBJ1-1, reads SQTIHQWPATLVQPVGSPLSLECTVEGTSNPNLYWYRQAAGRGLQLLFYSVGIGQISSEVPQNLSASRPQDRQFILSSKKLLLSDSGFYLCAWSVGQIMNTEAFFGQGTRLTVV.

This clone was found once. The chain links TRBV28 to TRBJ1-1, with 8 bases that match TRBD1. CDR1 MDHEN and CDR2 SYDVKM come from the germline V gene. This CDR3 has 14 residues. With V trimmed by 2 bases and J by 5 bases, 4 bases remained unmatched. CDR3 sequence (DNA): TGTGCCAGCAGTTTACAGGGGGCGCAGACTGAAGCTTTCTTT. Translated: CASSLQGAQTEAFF.

Comments on this clone: The same CDR3 is also encoded by other DNA sequences in this sample. The rearrangement joins TRBV6-6 to TRBJ1-5, with TRBD1 as a possible D gene (5 bases). Looked up from germline, CDR1 is MNHNY and CDR2 is SVGAGI (reference sequence). The length of the CDR3 is 14 residues. Trimming shortened V by 6 bases and J by 4 bases, and 13 bases separated the two germline ends. CDR3 DNA sequence: TGTGCCAGCAGCAAGCGCCAGGGTAATCAGCCCCAGCATTTT. As protein: CASSKRQGNQPQHF.

The J gene is TRBJ1-2, the V gene TRBV5-7; 7 bases align to TRBD1. TRBV5-7 qualifies as an ORF whose function is uncertain. The junction had 5 bases not matched to a gene; V was cut back by 4 bases and J by 8 bases. This CDR3 is 12 amino acids long. The CDR3 bases are TGTGCCAGCAGCCCCTCAGGGGGGGGCTACACCTTC. Translated, it gives CASSPSGGGYTF.

This sequence joins TRBV7-2 and TRBJ2-3; 10 bases fit TRBD2. With V trimmed by 4 bases and J by 3 bases, 4 bases remained unmatched. CDR3 size: 15 residues. CDR1 and CDR2 (germline): SGHTA, FQGNSA. The CDR3 DNA sequence: TGTGCCAGCAGCTGGACTAGCGGCGATACAGATACGCAGTATTTT. It yields the protein CASSWTSGDTDTQYF.

This clone was observed a single time. Other nucleotide sequences from this sample produce the same CDR3. The J gene is TRBJ2-7, the V gene TRBV18; D possibly corresponds to TRBD1 (6 bases). Germline lookup yields CDR1 KGHSH and CDR2 LQKENI. V was pared by 6 bases and J by 1 base, with 10 bases between. The CDR3 loop spans 13 amino acids. The CDR3 loop reads CASSPTGSYEQYF. The DNA of the CDR3 is TGTGCCAGCTCTCCGACAGGTTCCTACGAGCAGTACTTC.